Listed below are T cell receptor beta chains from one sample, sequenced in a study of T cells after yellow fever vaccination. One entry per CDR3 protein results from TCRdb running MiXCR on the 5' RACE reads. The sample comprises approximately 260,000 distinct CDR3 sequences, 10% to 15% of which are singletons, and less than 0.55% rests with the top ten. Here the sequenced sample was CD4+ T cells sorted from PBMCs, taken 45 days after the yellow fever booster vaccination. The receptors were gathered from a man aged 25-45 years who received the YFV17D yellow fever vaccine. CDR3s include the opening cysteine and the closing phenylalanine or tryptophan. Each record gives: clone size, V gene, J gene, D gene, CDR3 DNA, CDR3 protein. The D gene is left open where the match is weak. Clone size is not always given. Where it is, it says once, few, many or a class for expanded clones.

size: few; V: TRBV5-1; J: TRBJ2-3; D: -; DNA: TGCGCCAGCCGGACCGGGACTCTCACAGATACGCAGTATTTT; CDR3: CASRTGTLTDTQYF
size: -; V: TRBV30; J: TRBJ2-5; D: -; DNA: TGTGCCTGGAGTGTAGTTAGAGATGGTGGGACCCAGTACTTC; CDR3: CAWSVVRDGGTQYF
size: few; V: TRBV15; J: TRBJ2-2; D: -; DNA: TGTGCCACCAGCACCACCAACACCGGGGAGCTGTTTTTT; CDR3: CATSTTNTGELFF
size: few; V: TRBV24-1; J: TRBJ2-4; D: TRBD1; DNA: TGTGCCACCAGTGATTCCTTGGGACAGGGGGACATTCAGTACTTC; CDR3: CATSDSLGQGDIQYF
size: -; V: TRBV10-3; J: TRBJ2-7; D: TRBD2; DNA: TGTGCCATCTCGGGAGGGACAAACTACGAGCAGTACTTC; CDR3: CAISGGTNYEQYF
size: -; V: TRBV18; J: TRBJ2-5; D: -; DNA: TGTGCCAGCTCACCACCGGTGCGAACGGCTCTACTGACCCAGTACTTC; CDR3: CASSPPVRTALLTQYF
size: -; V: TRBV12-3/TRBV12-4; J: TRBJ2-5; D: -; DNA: TGTGCCAGCAGTTCCATCCTCGGTCCCCAGTACTTC; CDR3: CASSSILGPQYF
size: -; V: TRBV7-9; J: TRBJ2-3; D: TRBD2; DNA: TGTGCCAGCAGATGGGCGGCTAGCGGGACCACAGATACGCAGTATTTT; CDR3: CASRWAASGTTDTQYF
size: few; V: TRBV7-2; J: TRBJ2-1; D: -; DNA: TGTGCCAGCAGCCTTGCAGGGGGGGCCAATGAGCAGTTCTTC; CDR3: CASSLAGGANEQFF
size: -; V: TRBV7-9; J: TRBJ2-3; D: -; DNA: TGTGCCAGCAGCTTTGGGGAGACAGATACGCAGTATTTT; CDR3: CASSFGETDTQYF
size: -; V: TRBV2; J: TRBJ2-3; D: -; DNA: TGTGCCAGCAGTGAACGCTCAAATACGCAGTATTTT; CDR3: CASSERSNTQYF
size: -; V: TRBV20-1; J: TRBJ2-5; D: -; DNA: TGCAGTGCCGGCGGAGGGGCATTTCAAGAGACCCAGTACTTC; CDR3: CSAGGGAFQETQYF
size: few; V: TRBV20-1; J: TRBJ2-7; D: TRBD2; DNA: TGCAGTGCTAGAGATTCGGCTAGCGGGAGTTTCTACGAGCAGTACTTC; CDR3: CSARDSASGSFYEQYF
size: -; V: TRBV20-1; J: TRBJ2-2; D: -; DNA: TGCAGTGCTACCACGAACACCGGGGAGCTGTTTTTT; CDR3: CSATTNTGELFF
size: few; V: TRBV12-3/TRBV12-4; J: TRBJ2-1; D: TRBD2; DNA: TGTGCCAGCAGTTTAGGGGTAGCGGGAGTGGGTGAGCAGTTCTTC; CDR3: CASSLGVAGVGEQFF
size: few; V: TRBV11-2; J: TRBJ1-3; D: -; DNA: TGTGCCAGCAGCCTACAGAGCCGATCTGGAAACACCATATATTTT; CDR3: CASSLQSRSGNTIYF
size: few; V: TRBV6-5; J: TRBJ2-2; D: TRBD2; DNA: TGTGCCAGCAGCTACAGGACTAGCGGGAGTATGTCCGGGGAGCTGTTTTTT; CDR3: CASSYRTSGSMSGELFF
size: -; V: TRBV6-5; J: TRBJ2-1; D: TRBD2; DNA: TGTGCCAGCAGTTACTTGGGACTAGCGGGAGATGAGCAGTTCTTC; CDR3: CASSYLGLAGDEQFF
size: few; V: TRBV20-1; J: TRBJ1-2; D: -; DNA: TGCAGTGCTAGACCACCGGGACGCTCTAACTATGGCTACACCTTC; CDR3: CSARPPGRSNYGYTF
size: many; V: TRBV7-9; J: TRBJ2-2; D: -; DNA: TGTGCCAGCAGCACCGGGACCACTAACACCGGGGAGCTGTTTTTT; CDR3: CASSTGTTNTGELFF
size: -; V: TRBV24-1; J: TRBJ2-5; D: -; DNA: TGTGCCACCAGTGATCAGACTAGTTGGGAGACCCAGTACTTC; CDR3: CATSDQTSWETQYF
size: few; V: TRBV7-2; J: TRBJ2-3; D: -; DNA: TGTGCCAGCAGCTTAGAACCCTTGGCAGATACGCAGTATTTT; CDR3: CASSLEPLADTQYF
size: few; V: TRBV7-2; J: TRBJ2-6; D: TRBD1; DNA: TGTGCCAGCAGCTTGACAGGGGTAGGGGCCAACGTCCTGACTTTC; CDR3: CASSLTGVGANVLTF
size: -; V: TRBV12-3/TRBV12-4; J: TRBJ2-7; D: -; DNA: TGTGCCAGCACCGCAGACAAGTCCTACGAGCAGTACTTC; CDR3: CASTADKSYEQYF
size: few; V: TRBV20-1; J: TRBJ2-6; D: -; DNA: TGCAGTGCTAGGCCCGGGACCCCCTCTGGGGCCAACGTCCTGACTTTC; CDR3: CSARPGTPSGANVLTF
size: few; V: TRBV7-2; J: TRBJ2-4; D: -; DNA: TGTGCCAGCAGCTTCTACAGGGACCAAAACATTCAGTACTTC; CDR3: CASSFYRDQNIQYF
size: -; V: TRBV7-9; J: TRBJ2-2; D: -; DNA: TGTGCCAGCAGCTTGAATAGACGCCAGAACACCGGGGAGCTGTTTTTT; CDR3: CASSLNRRQNTGELFF
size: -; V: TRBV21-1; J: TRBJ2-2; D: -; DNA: TGTGCCAGCAGCATGCGGGAGGCTACCGGGGAGCTGTTTTTT; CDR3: CASSMREATGELFF
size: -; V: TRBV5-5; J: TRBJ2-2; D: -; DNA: TGTGCCAGCAGTCACCCGCAGGGATGGGAGCTGTTTTTT; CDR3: CASSHPQGWELFF
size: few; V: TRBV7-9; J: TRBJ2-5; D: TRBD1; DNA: TGTGCCAGCAGCCCCCTCCGACAGGGCGGCGAGACCCAGTACTTC; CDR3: CASSPLRQGGETQYF
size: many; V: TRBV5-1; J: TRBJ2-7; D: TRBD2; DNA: TGCGCCAGCAGCTTGGAAGCGGGGCCCTACGAGCAGTACTTC; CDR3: CASSLEAGPYEQYF
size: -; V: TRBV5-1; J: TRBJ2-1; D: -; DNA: TGCGCCAGCGGTACTAGGGGGGAGCCCAGCAATGAGCAGTTCTTC; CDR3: CASGTRGEPSNEQFF
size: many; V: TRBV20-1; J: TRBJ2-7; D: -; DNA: TGCAGTTATATTGACTTTAGGAACTACGAGCAGTACTTC; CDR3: CSYIDFRNYEQYF
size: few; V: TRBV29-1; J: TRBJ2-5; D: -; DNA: TGCAGCGTTGCCCTCGGGAGCGTGGAGACCCAGTACTTC; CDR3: CSVALGSVETQYF
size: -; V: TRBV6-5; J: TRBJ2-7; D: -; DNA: TGTGCCAGCAGTTACGGGCGGGCGTCCTACGAGCAGTACTTC; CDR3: CASSYGRASYEQYF
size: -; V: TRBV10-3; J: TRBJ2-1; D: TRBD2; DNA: TGTGCCATCACTACTAGCGGGGGTTCCTACAATGAGCAGTTCTTC; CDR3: CAITTSGGSYNEQFF
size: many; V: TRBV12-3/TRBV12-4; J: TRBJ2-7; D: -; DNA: TGTGCCAGCAGTTTAGGGGGTGGTCCCTACGAGCAGTACTTC; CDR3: CASSLGGGPYEQYF
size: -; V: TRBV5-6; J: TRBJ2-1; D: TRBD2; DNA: TGTGCCAGCAGCGGGGGACTAGCGGGAATGTGGAATGAGCAGTTCTTC; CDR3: CASSGGLAGMWNEQFF
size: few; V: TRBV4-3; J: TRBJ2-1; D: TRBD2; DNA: TGCGCCAGCAGCCAAGACCCCCTAGCGGGTACCTACAATGAGCAGTTCTTC; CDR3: CASSQDPLAGTYNEQFF
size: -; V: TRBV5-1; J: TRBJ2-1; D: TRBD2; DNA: TGCGCCAGCAGCTTGTATCGGACTAGCGGCTACAATGAGCAGTTCTTC; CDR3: CASSLYRTSGYNEQFF